The T cell receptor beta chain under discussion was sequenced for a study of CD8+ T cells in alopecia areata. Points from the study as a whole: For patients receiving tofacitinib, scalp clonality and expanded CD8+ clones among the top 100 significantly decreased.

Treatment reported: oral pan-JAK inhibitor, 5-10 mg twice daily. Sequencing templates came from extracted RNA that was reverse transcribed into cDNA. Generated by immunoSEQ multiplex PCR, the TCRdb table keeps only in-frame clones and is missing some. The profile shows some 190,000 clones, roughly three fifths of them singletons. The CDR3 totals 15 residues. CDR1 is SGDLS, CDR2 YYNGEE, per germline. The V and J ends lost 3 bases and 6 bases respectively, with 16 bases between them. In the case of this clone: Antigen unknown.

The sample in question was CD4+ T cells sorted from blood, obtained at week 4, from a patient treated with tofacitinib. The V call is TRBV9, the J call TRBJ2-4, with a weak D call TRBD1 (6 bases). The clonotype originates from a human donor with alopecia areata. In DNA form, the CDR3 reads TGTGCCAGCAGCGCCGCAGGGGTGAGGACAAACATTCAGTACTTC. Translated: CASSAAGVRTNIQYF.